This TCR beta chain was sequenced for a study of human T cells and chemical hapten exposure. As for time point: patch test 2, 6 weeks after DPC sensitization. Indicated treatment: therapeutic diphenylcyclopropenone sensitization with weekly scalp DPC. Within the library, unique molecular identifiers were attached to each individual cDNA molecule. TCRdb reanalysed the RACE reads using MiXCR and keeps one entry per CDR3 protein. The repertoire consists of 95,000 or so distinct CDR3 sequences, with over 9.5% occurring once and the leading ten covering 2.5% to 4%. Study outcomes and limitations: Patch test score rose with PT1 expanded TCRs, significant at 8, 16, 32, not 4.

The CDR3 loop spans 12 amino acids. V was trimmed by 5 bases and J by 2 bases, leaving 7 bases between them. Germline V gives CDR1 LGHDT, CDR2 YNNKEL (reference sequence). Worth noting for this clonotype: Its antigen is as yet unknown.

The chain carries TRBV3-1 and TRBJ2-7, with D perhaps matching TRBD2 (6 bases). The TCR comes from a woman between 40 and 50 years old with alopecia areata. Some clones in this sample may be carry-over from other donors' samples. This specimen was whole blood, taken in connection with sensitization to the hapten diphenylcyclopropenone (DPC). In nucleotides, the CDR3 is TGTGCCAGCAGCGCGGGACCCTACGAGCAGTACTTC. Encoded protein: CASSAGPYEQYF.